This T cell receptor (beta chain) derives from a study of T cells after posttransplantation cyclophosphamide (TCRdb year 2016). As for the study more broadly: Using TRB sequencing, the study followed how the T cell repertoire rebuilt after myeloablative bone marrow transplantation with posttransplantation cyclophosphamide given as GVHD prophylaxis. Samples from roughly 32 PTCy-treated patients, along with samples from some 16 of their related bone marrow donors, underwent antigen receptor sequencing. Blood from all 35 or so PTCy patients who had 1-year posttransplant specimens underwent TRB sequencing. In 3 patients, up to about 3 additional blood samples taken between 2 and 5.2 years after transplant also underwent TRB sequencing, as did pretransplant blood from a handful of patients. Because TRA and TRB clonality correlated tightly in fewer than 10 samples, the subsequent TCR analyses were limited to TRB only. Public TRB sequences were checked against a database of over 3,500 sequences associated with responses to pathogens, tumor antigens, self-antigens and alloantigens. The paper's findings and limits, for the study overall: The TRB repertoires of T cells infiltrating skin or the GI tract showed only limited overlap with the TRB repertoires found in blood. Across the roughly 40 patients, TRB clonality was highly associated with recipient CMV seropositivity and CMV reactivation, and diversity with PTCy was similar to that in the CNI/methotrexate controls. Donor-recipient similarity was low at 1-2 months but increased during the first year, and donor CD8+ memory clones often dominated later blood repertoires.

Genomic DNA was the input for TRB sequencing, which was run either with the immunoSEQ assay at survey resolution or with the hsTCRB kit. Turning to the authors' computational methods: Initial read processing used immunoSEQ software, and repertoire analyses used the LymphoSeq R package. For each TRB dataset, clonality was calculated as 1 minus normalized Shannon entropy, and the Gini coefficient was computed as well. Phenotypes of unsorted samples were inferred by mapping TRB sequences from sorted subsets of the recipient or donor onto unsorted samples of the same recipient. TCRdb limited this immuneACCESS table to in-frame rearrangements with V and J called. A share of clones is missing; checked studies link under half to unresolved V genes, and the rest is unexplained. The V and J calls and the clone size are those of that table, but D and trimming were determined from the DNA. In all, the sample holds about 16,000 clones, and 92% of those were seen once. The biggest ten clones account for 0.45% to 0.65% of the sample.

Comments on this clone: Its antigen remains unidentified. Per-base qualities were not stored, and no clone one base away is much larger.

As encoded in the germline V gene, CDR1 is SGDLS while CDR2 is YYNGEE. Clipping removes 4 bases from V and 4 bases from J, with 16 as the unmatched junction base count. There are 18 amino acids in the CDR3, from cysteine to phenylalanine inclusive. Here the CDR3 DNA is all that survives: 54 bases in frame from base 1. The treatment or condition label corresponds to: high-dose cyclophosphamide on days +3 and +4 as single-agent GVHD prophylaxis. Busulfan and fludarabine conditioning, a related or unrelated marrow graft, and cyclophosphamide on days +3 and +4 were given to PTCy patients. The PTCy-treated patients were drawn from a prospective, multi-institutional clinical trial. Peripheral blood and bone marrow mononuclear cells were isolated by Ficoll-Hypaque density centrifugation and cryopreserved. CD4+ and CD8+ T cells, including naive and memory subsets, were sorted by FACS using a FACSAria II.

This chain is built from TRBV9 and TRBJ2-3; TRBD1 lines up with 9 middle nucleotides. The source was CD4+ T cells sorted from blood, collected after allogeneic stem cell transplant with posttransplant cyclophosphamide. The TCR originated in a male patient between 60 and 69 years old who received an allogeneic stem cell transplant from a related donor and was CMV-positive. Some T cells may originate with the graft donor following a transplant. The CDR3 reads CASSPGPGTGLQADTQYF. The nucleotide sequence reads TGTGCCAGCAGCCCAGGACCCGGGACAGGGTTACAGGCAGATACGCAGTATTTT. Joined to the reference TRBV9 and TRBJ2-3 proteins, this CDR3 gives the full variable domain: DSGVTQTPKHLITATGQRVTLRCSPRSGDLSVYWYQQSLDQGLQFLIQYYNGEERAKGNILERFSAQQFPDLHSELNLSSLELGDSALYFCASSPGPGTGLQADTQYFGPGTRLTVL.